This T cell receptor beta chain originates from a study of T cells in women clearing cervical HPV infection. For the study at large: No precancer developed; the control's incident HPV16 infection cleared within 12 months. Case blood drawn at lesion detection; control blood after infection cleared. Overall study findings and caveats: Unknown T-cell numbers per sample may underlie the richness differences.

Sequencing was performed with immunoSEQ multiplex PCR; in TCRdb, only in-frame clones are kept and a portion is missing. This sample's table has approximately 35,000 clones. Germline lookup yields CDR1 DFQATT and CDR2 SNEGSKA (reference sequence). This CDR3 has 14 residues. V gave up 0 bases and J gave up 2 bases; unmatched junction bases: 1. Turning to this clone: Antigen unknown. The read is 3 residues too short to cover the CDR3 end, so that end is filled in from the germline J gene.

Prevalent HPV16 infections were excluded; only incident single HPV16 infections included. The source of this sequence is a woman aged 18 to 75 with a cervical HPV16 infection that either progressed to CIN3+ or cleared (not recorded which). The source material was blood buffy coat. The V and J genes are TRBV20-1 and TRBJ2-5; 9 nucleotides align to TRBD2. Partial CDR3 DNA: TGCAGTGCTAGAGATCTAGCGGGGCAAGAGACC. Amino acid sequence: CSARDLAGQET. The CDR3, in full, reads CSARDLAGQETQYF.